Below, 22 T cell receptor beta chains from the same sample are listed, as sequenced in a study of shared clonotypes between healthy human individuals (dated by TCRdb to 2018 to 2021). Libraries were prepared through the immunoSEQ multiplex PCR assay. TCRdb provides this immuneACCESS table in a form limited to in-frame rearrangements. Some clones are lacking; in checked studies, under half of them reflect an unresolved V gene, and why the rest are absent is not known. The sample has some 2.4 million clones on record, more than 85% of them singletons. The top ten hold 0.36% of the sample. The sample was naive CD4+ T cells from PBMCs. According to the study, the label for this sample's cell subset or site signals: CD45RA+ positively selected. These TCRs come from a man aged 18-30 years in good health. Some clones in this sample may be carry-over from other donors' samples.

V gene TRBV30 combines with J gene TRBJ1-6; 7 nucleotides line up with TRBD1. The CDR3 contains 13 residues. Germline V gives CDR1 GTSNPN, CDR2 SVGIG (reference sequence). V lost 7 bases, J lost 4 bases, and 4 bases stayed unmatched. DNA for the CDR3: TGTGCCTCCACGGGACAGTATAATTCACCCCTCCACTTT. This gives the protein CASTGQYNSPLHF. The full variable domain, with the rest looked up from reference TRBV30 and TRBJ1-6, is SQTIHQWPATLVQPVGSPLSLECTVEGTSNPNLYWYRQAAGRGLQLLFYSVGIGQISSEVPQNLSASRPQDRQFILSSKKLLLSDSGFYLCASTGQYNSPLHFGNGTRLTVT.

V is TRBV28 and J is TRBJ1-2; the match to TRBD1 covers 9 bases. The CDR3 contains 14 residues. Germline trimming cut 6 bases from V and 4 bases from J; bases unmatched to any gene: 6. Germline values: CDR1 MDHEN, CDR2 SYDVKM. The CDR3 sequence: CASRTGGAPYGYTF. The CDR3 nucleotides are TGTGCCAGCAGAACAGGGGGCGCCCCCTATGGCTACACCTTC.

J is TRBJ2-7 and V is TRBV20-1; TRBD2 matches at 8 bases. The CDR3 has 11 amino acids. The germline V gene has CDR1 DFQATT and CDR2 SNEGSKA (reference sequence). V gave up 8 bases and J gave up 6 bases; unmatched junction bases: 6. CDR3: CSSGRVSEQYF. In nucleotides, the CDR3 is TGCAGTAGCGGGAGAGTTTCCGAGCAGTACTTC.

Worth noting for this clone: Distinct nucleotide sequences in the sample also encode this CDR3. V usage is TRBV9 and J usage is TRBJ2-1, with 7 bases matching TRBD2. V shed 3 bases, J shed 0 bases, and the junction held 3 bases outside the gene matches. The length of the CDR3 is 15 residues. Germline CDR1 is SGDLS and CDR2 is YYNGEE. DNA for the CDR3: TGTGCCAGCAGCGCAAGGACTAGCTCCTACAATGAGCAGTTCTTC. As protein: CASSARTSSYNEQFF. The full variable domain, its missing parts supplied by reference TRBV9 and TRBJ2-1, is DSGVTQTPKHLITATGQRVTLRCSPRSGDLSVYWYQQSLDQGLQFLIQYYNGEERAKGNILERFSAQQFPDLHSELNLSSLELGDSALYFCASSARTSSYNEQFFGPGTRLTVL.

This clone was counted a single time. The J gene is TRBJ2-1, the V gene TRBV11-2; D is ambiguous. V gave up 1 base and J gave up 3 bases, with 7 bases separating them. The CDR3 totals 14 residues. Germline V gives CDR1 SGHAT, CDR2 FQNNGV. CDR3 nucleotides: TGTGCCAGCAGCTTAGTGCAGGACTACAATGAGCAGTTCTTC. Translated, it gives CASSLVQDYNEQFF.

Comments on this clone: The same CDR3 arises from other DNA sequences in this sample as well. The chain combines TRBV5-1 with TRBJ2-3, with a tentative D call TRBD1 (6 bases). Per germline, CDR1 SGHRS and CDR2 YFSETQ. The germline V and J ends were trimmed by 5 bases and 0 bases, with 7 bases remaining between them. The CDR3 is made up of 13 amino acids. The CDR3 nucleotides read TGCGCCAGCAGGGGGACAAGCACAGATACGCAGTATTTT. This gives the protein CASRGTSTDTQYF.

The rearrangement joins TRBV27 to TRBJ1-2, with D possibly matching TRBD1 (5 bases). The germline V and J ends were trimmed by 5 bases and 6 bases, with 10 bases remaining between them. Germline values: CDR1 MNHEY, CDR2 SMNVEV (reference sequence). This CDR3 comprises 12 residues. The CDR3 region is CASSPRGNGYTF. In DNA form, the CDR3 reads TGTGCCAGCAGTCCAAGGGGAAATGGCTACACCTTC.

This clone came up a few times. Within the sample, other DNA sequences also encode this same CDR3. The chain has TRBV28 and TRBJ1-5; D gene uncertain. Germline V gene data show CDR1 as MDHEN and CDR2 as SYDVKM. The V and J ends lost 5 bases and 3 bases respectively, with 2 bases between them. The CDR3 consists of 11 residues. CDR3 nucleotide sequence: TGTGCCAGCAGTCTCAATCAGCCCCAGCATTTT. Translation: CASSLNQPQHF.

The CDR3 DNA reads as TGTGCCTGGAACAGGGGGAACACTGAAGCTTTCTTT. Translation: CAWNRGNTEAFF. V is TRBV30 and J is TRBJ1-1; 7 nucleotides line up with TRBD1. V lost 4 bases, J lost 1 base, and 0 bases stayed unmatched. Germline loops: CDR1 GTSNPN, CDR2 SVGIG (reference sequence). The CDR3 runs 12 residues.

The V gene is TRBV7-8, the J gene TRBJ2-5; D uncertain. The germline V gene encodes CDR1 SGHVS and CDR2 FQNEAQ. The CDR3 consists of 13 residues. V lost 1 base to trimming and J lost 2 bases, with 5 bases between them. As DNA, the CDR3 is TGTGCCAGCAGCTTAGGGGAACAAGAGACCCAGTACTTC. It yields the protein CASSLGEQETQYF.

The chain joins TRBV7-3 to TRBJ2-3; 9 bases match TRBD2. Germline lookup yields CDR1 SGHTA and CDR2 FQGTGA. The CDR3 is 14 residues long. V trimming: 4 bases; J trimming: 7 bases; junction bases outside the gene matches: 6. The CDR3 spells CASSYASGINTQYF. The CDR3 DNA follows: TGTGCCAGCAGCTACGCTAGCGGGATAAATACGCAGTATTTT.

This chain links TRBV2 with TRBJ2-5; 9 nucleotides agree with TRBD1. Germline CDR1 is SNHLY and CDR2 is FYNNEI. The trim removed 7 bases at V and 3 bases at J, leaving 18 bases unmatched. The CDR3 covers 18 residues. DNA of the CDR3: TGTGCCAGCATCGTACCGGCCGGCCCGACAGGGGGAGAAGAGACCCAGTACTTC. Protein sequence: CASIVPAGPTGGEETQYF.

This chain joins TRBV5-6 and TRBJ2-7, with TRBD1 identical over 7 bases. The CDR3 runs to 13 residues. CDR1 is SGHDT and CDR2 is YYEEEE in the germline V gene. Trimming at V came to 3 bases and at J to 1 base, leaving 1 base not matched to a gene. In DNA, the CDR3 is TGTGCCAGCAGCTCGGACAGGTCCTACGAGCAGTACTTC. Translating gives CASSSDRSYEQYF.

This clone appeared a single time. V is TRBV2 and J is TRBJ2-1; 7 bases line up with TRBD1. CDR1 SNHLY and CDR2 FYNNEI come from the germline V gene. This CDR3 has 13 amino acids. V lost 7 bases to trimming and J lost 14 bases; unmatched junction nucleotides: 14. The CDR3 DNA is TGTGCCAGCACCCTAGCTGAGGGGGCGGAAAAGTTCTTC. Translating gives CASTLAEGAEKFF.

J is TRBJ2-1 and V is TRBV5-1, with TRBD2 matching 9 bases. From germline, CDR1 is SGHRS and CDR2 YFSETQ. V was pared by 0 bases and J by 8 bases, with 9 bases of the junction left unmatched. The CDR3 is 16 amino acids. The CDR3 nucleotides read TGCGCCAGCAGCTTGGGCGTGGCTAGCGGGAACTATGAGCAGTTCTTC. Its translation: CASSLGVASGNYEQFF.

The rearrangement joins TRBV5-1 to TRBJ2-3, with 9 bases that match TRBD1. Per germline, CDR1 SGHRS and CDR2 YFSETQ. V lost 3 bases to trimming and J lost 0 bases; unmatched junction nucleotides: 5. This CDR3 contains 16 residues. CDR3 sequence reads: CASSSGTGSSTDTQYF. In DNA, the CDR3 is TGCGCCAGCAGCTCGGGGACAGGGAGTAGCACAGATACGCAGTATTTT.

Remarks on this clone: The sample has other DNA sequences that encode this CDR3 too. V gene TRBV30 combines with J gene TRBJ2-1; D is undetermined. Germline values: CDR1 GTSNPN, CDR2 SVGIG (reference sequence). The V end lost 0 bases, the J end lost 7 bases, and 4 bases lay between the germline ends. CDR3 length: 11 amino acids. The chain's CDR3 is CAWSVLNEQFF. For the CDR3, the DNA is TGTGCCTGGAGTGTATTGAATGAGCAGTTCTTC.

The gene calls are TRBV9 and TRBJ1-1; no reliable D call. The CDR3 is 15 residues long. Trimming removed 0 bases at V and 4 bases at J, with 13 bases between. The germline V gene has CDR1 SGDLS and CDR2 YYNGEE. The chain's CDR3 is CASSVEAEPGTEAFF. Written as DNA, the CDR3 is TGTGCCAGCAGCGTAGAGGCCGAACCAGGCACTGAAGCTTTCTTT.

The chain is built from TRBV27 and TRBJ1-5; 11 positions agree with TRBD1. Germline loops: CDR1 MNHEY, CDR2 SMNVEV (reference sequence). The J segment lost 1 base and the V segment lost 5 bases, leaving 13 bases of the junction unmatched. This CDR3 region has 19 residues. Here the CDR3 reads CASSPLGQGVMYSNQPQHF. The DNA for the CDR3 is TGTGCCAGCAGTCCTCTGGGACAGGGGGTGATGTACAGCAATCAGCCCCAGCATTTT.

V gene TRBV6-1 combines with J gene TRBJ1-2; D not certain. The CDR3 loop spans 11 amino acids. V was cut by 6 bases and J by 4 bases, with 6 bases left in between. CDR1 MNHNS and CDR2 SASEGT come from the germline V gene. The DNA for the CDR3 is TGTGCCAGCAGAGACACCTATGGCTACACCTTC. The encoded protein is CASRDTYGYTF.

Here the CDR3 reads CASSQDLLGWGELFF. The CDR3 nucleotides read TGCGCCAGCAGCCAAGATCTTCTGGGGTGGGGGGAGCTGTTTTTT. This chain uses TRBV4-3 with TRBJ2-2, with D unclear. The CDR3 extends over 15 amino acids. V was shortened by 0 bases and J by 8 bases, with 13 bases between the two germline ends. CDR1 and CDR2 (germline): LGHNA, YSLEER.

This clone was found a few times. Other nucleotide sequences from this sample produce the same CDR3. The rearrangement uses TRBV2 and TRBJ2-2, with a tentative D call TRBD2 (5 bases). The V end was cut by 3 bases, the J end by 5 bases, with 7 bases between. This CDR3 is built from 13 residues. Germline CDR1 is SNHLY and CDR2 is FYNNEI. CDR3 sequence (DNA): TGTGCCAGCAGTGATGGAGGAACCGGGGAGCTGTTTTTT. Its translation is CASSDGGTGELFF.